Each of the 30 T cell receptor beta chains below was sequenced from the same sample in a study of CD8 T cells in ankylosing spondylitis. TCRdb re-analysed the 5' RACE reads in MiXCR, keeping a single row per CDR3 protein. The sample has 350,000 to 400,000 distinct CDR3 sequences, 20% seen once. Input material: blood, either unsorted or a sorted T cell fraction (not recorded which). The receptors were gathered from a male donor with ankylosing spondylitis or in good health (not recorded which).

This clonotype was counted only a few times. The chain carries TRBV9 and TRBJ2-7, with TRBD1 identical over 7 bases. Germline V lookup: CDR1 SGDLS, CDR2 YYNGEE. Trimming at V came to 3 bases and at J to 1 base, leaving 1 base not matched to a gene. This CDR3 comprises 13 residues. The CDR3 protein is CASSEGQSYEQYF. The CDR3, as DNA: TGTGCCAGCAGCGAGGGACAGTCCTACGAGCAGTACTTC. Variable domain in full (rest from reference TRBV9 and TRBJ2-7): DSGVTQTPKHLITATGQRVTLRCSPRSGDLSVYWYQQSLDQGLQFLIQYYNGEERAKGNILERFSAQQFPDLHSELNLSSLELGDSALYFCASSEGQSYEQYFGPGTRLTVT.

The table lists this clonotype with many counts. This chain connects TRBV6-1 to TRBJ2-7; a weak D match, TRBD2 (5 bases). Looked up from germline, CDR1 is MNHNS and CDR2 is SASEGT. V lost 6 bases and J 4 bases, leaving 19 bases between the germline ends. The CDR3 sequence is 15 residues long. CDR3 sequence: CASSLKYTGGYEQYF. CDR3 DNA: TGTGCCAGCAGCCTGAAGTACACGGGCGGGTACGAGCAGTACTTC.

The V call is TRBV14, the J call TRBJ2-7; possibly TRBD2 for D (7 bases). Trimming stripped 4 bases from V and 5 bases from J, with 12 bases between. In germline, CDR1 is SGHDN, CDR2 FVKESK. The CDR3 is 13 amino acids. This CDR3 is CASSPKGGHEQYF. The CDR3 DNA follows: TGTGCCAGCAGCCCAAAGGGGGGGCACGAGCAGTACTTC. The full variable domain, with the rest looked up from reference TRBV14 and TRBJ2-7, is EAGVTQFPSHSVIEKGQTVTLRCDPISGHDNLYWYRRVMGKEIKFLLHFVKESKQDESGMPNNRFLAERTGGTYSTLKVQPAELEDSGVYFCASSPKGGHEQYFGPGTRLTVT.

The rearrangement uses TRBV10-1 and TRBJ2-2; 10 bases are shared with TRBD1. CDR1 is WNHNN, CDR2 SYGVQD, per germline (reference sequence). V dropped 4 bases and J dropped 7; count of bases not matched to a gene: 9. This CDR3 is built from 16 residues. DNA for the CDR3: TGCGCCAGCAGTGGACAGGGGGCGCTTGTTAGCGGGGAGCTGTTTTTT. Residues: CASSGQGALVSGELFF.

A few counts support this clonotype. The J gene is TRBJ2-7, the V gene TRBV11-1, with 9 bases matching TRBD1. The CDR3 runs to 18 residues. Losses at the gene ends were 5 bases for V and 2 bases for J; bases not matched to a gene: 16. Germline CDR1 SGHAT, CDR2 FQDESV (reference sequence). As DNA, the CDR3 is TGTGCCAGCAGCGCTACCCTCGGGGAAGGACAGGGGCCCTACGAGCAGTACTTC. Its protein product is CASSATLGEGQGPYEQYF.

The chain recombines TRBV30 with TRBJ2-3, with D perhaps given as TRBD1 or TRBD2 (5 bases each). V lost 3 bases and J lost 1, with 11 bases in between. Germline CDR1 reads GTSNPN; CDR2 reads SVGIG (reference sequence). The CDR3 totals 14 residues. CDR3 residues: CAWSLLGGTDTQYF. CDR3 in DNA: TGTGCCTGGAGCCTCCTGGGGGGCACAGATACGCAGTATTTT.

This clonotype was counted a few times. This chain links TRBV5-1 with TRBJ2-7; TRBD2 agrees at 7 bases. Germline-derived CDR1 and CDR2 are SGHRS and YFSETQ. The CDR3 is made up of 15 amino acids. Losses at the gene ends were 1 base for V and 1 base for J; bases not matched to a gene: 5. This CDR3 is CASSLSMGGSYEQYF. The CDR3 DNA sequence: TGCGCCAGCAGCTTGTCGATGGGGGGGTCCTACGAGCAGTACTTC.

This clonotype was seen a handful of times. This CDR3 is CASSRALGSDTEAFF. In nucleotides, the CDR3 is TGTGCCAGCAGCCGAGCCCTCGGATCGGACACTGAAGCTTTCTTT. The chain joins TRBV3-1 to TRBJ1-1; D ambiguous. Germline V lookup: CDR1 LGHDT, CDR2 YNNKEL (reference sequence). The CDR3 runs to 15 residues. V was shortened by 4 bases and J by 3 bases, with 15 bases between the two germline ends.

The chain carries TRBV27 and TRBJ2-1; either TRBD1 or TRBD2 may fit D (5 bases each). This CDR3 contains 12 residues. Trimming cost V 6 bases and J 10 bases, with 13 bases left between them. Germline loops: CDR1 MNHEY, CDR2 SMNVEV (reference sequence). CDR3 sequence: CASRTGAQEQFF. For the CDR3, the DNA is TGTGCCAGCAGGACCGGGGCCCAGGAGCAGTTCTTC.

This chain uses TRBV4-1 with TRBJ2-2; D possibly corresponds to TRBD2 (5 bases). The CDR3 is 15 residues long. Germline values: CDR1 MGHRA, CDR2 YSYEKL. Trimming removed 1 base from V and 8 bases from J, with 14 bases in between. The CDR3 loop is CASSQGGGPWGELFF. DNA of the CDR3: TGCGCCAGCAGCCAAGGTGGCGGGCCTTGGGGGGAGCTGTTTTTT.

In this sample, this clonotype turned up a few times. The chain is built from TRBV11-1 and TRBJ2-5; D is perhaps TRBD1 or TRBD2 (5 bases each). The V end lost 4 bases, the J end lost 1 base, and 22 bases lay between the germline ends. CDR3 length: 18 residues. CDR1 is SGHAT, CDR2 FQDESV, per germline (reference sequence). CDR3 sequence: CASSSPFGDLELQETQYF. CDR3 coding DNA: TGTGCCAGCAGCTCTCCTTTCGGGGACCTGGAACTCCAAGAGACCCAGTACTTC.

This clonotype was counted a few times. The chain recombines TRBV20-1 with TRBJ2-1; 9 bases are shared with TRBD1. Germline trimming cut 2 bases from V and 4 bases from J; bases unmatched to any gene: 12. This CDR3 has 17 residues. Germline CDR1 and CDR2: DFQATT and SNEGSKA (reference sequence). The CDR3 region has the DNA TGCAGTGCTAGATACACCCGGGACAGGGTAGTGTACAATGAGCAGTTCTTC. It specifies CSARYTRDRVVYNEQFF.

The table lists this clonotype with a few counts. The CDR3, as DNA: TGTGCCAGCAGCTCAGGGTTTATCTCTGGAAACACCATATATTTT. Amino acid sequence: CASSSGFISGNTIYF. The V call is TRBV7-9, the J call TRBJ1-3; the D gene is possibly TRBD1 (5 bases). CDR3 length: 15 residues. Trimming cost V 4 bases and J 0 bases, with 10 bases left between them. Germline-derived CDR1 and CDR2 are SEHNR and FQNEAQ (reference sequence).

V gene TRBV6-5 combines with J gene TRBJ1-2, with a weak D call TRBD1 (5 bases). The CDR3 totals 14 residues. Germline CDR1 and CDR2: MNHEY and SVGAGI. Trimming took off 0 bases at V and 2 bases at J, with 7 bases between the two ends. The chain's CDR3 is CASSYSAGNYGYTF. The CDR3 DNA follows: TGTGCCAGCAGTTACTCGGCAGGGAACTATGGCTACACCTTC.

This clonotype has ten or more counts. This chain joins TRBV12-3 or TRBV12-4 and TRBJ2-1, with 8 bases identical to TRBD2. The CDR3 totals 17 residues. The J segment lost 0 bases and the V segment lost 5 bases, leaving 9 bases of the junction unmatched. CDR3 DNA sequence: TGTGCCAGCAGTCCCCTAGTAGCGGGGTTCTCCTACAATGAGCAGTTCTTC. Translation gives CASSPLVAGFSYNEQFF.

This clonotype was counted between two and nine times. CDR3 DNA: TGTGCCAGCAGTTACCCAAGCGCGGGTGAGCAGTTCTTC. Protein sequence: CASSYPSAGEQFF. This rearrangement joins TRBV12-3 or TRBV12-4 to TRBJ2-1, with a possible D match to TRBD2 (5 bases). The CDR3 is made up of 13 amino acids. V lost 4 bases and J 9 bases, leaving 13 bases between the germline ends.

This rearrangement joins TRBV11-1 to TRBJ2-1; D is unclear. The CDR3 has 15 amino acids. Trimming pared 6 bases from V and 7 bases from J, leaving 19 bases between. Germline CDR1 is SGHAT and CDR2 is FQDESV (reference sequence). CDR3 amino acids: CASSSRDRPPNEQFF. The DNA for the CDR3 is TGTGCCAGCAGTTCCCGCGACCGACCCCCGAATGAGCAGTTCTTC.

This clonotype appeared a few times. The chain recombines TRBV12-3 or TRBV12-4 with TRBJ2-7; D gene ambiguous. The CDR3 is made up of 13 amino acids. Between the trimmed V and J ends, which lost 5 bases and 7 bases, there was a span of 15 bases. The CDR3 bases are TGTGCCAGCAGTCGCCGGGCCCTGCGGGAGCAGTACTTC. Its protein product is CASSRRALREQYF.

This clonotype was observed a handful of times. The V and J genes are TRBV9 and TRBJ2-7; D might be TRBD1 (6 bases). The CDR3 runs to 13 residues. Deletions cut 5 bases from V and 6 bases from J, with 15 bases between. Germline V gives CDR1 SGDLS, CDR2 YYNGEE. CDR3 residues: CASSITGFGEQYF. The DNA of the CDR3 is TGTGCCAGCAGTATTACAGGGTTTGGCGAGCAGTACTTC. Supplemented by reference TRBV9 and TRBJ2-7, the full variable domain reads DSGVTQTPKHLITATGQRVTLRCSPRSGDLSVYWYQQSLDQGLQFLIQYYNGEERAKGNILERFSAQQFPDLHSELNLSSLELGDSALYFCASSITGFGEQYFGPGTRLTVT.

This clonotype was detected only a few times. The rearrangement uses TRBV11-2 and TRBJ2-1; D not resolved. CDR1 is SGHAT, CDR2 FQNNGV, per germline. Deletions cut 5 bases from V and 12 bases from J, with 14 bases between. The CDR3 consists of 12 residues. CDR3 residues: CASSHSLVGQFF. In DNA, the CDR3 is TGTGCCAGCAGCCATAGTTTGGTGGGGCAGTTCTTC.

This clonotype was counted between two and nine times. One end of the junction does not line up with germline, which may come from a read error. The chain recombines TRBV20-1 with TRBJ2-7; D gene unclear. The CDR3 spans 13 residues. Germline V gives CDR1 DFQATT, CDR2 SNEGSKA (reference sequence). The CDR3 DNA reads TGCAGTGCAAGAGACACGAGCTCCTACGAGCAGTACTTC. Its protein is CSARDTSSYEQYF.

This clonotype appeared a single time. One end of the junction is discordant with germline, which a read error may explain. The CDR3 is CASSSFPGVTGELFF. CDR3 sequence (DNA): TGTGCTAGCAGCTCCTTTCCCGGGGTCACCGGGGAGCTGTTTTTT. The chain couples TRBV7-7 to TRBJ2-2; TRBD2 is a possible D gene (5 bases). The CDR3 has 15 amino acids. Germline lookup yields CDR1 SSHAT and CDR2 FNYEAQ (reference sequence).

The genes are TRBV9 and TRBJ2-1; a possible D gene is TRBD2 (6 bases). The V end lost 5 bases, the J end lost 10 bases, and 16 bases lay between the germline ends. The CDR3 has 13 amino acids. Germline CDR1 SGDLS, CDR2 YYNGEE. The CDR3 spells CASSLPRGEEQFF. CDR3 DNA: TGTGCCAGCAGTCTCCCGCGGGGCGAGGAGCAGTTCTTC.

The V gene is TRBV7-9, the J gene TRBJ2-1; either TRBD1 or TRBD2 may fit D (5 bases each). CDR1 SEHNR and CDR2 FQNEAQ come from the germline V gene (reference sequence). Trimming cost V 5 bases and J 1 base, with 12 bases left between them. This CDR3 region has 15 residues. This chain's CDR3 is CASSPRGASYNEQFF. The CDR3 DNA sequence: TGTGCCAGCAGCCCTAGAGGGGCTTCCTACAATGAGCAGTTCTTC.

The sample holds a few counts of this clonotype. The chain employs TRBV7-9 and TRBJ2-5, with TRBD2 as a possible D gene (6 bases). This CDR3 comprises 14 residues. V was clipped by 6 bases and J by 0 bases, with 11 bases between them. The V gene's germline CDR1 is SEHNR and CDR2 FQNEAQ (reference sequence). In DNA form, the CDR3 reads TGTGCCAGCAGTGTGGAGGGATACCAAGAGACCCAGTACTTC. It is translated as CASSVEGYQETQYF.

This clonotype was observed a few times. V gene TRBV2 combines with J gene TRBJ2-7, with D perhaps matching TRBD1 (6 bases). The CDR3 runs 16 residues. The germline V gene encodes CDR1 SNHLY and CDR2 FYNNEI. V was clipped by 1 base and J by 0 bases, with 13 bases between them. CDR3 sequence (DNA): TGTGCCAGCAGTGAAGTTGGGGGCCGCTACTCCTACGAGCAGTACTTC. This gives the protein CASSEVGGRYSYEQYF.

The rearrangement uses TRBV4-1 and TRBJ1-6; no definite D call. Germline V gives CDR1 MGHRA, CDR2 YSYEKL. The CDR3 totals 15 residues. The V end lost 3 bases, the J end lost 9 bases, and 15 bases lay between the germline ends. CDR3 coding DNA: TGCGCCAGCAGCCACCCTGACGTGGGGTTTTCACCCCTCCACTTT. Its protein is CASSHPDVGFSPLHF.

Here the CDR3 reads CSVEDVPGQQAFF. CDR3 DNA: TGCAGCGTTGAAGACGTCCCGGGACAGCAAGCTTTCTTT. The chain has TRBV29-1 and TRBJ1-1; 7 nucleotides match TRBD1. The CDR3 runs 13 residues. Germline CDR1 and CDR2: SQVTM and ANQGSEA. V gave up 0 bases and J gave up 9 bases; unmatched junction bases: 7. The whole variable domain, filled in from reference TRBV29-1 and TRBJ1-1, reads SAVISQKPSRDICQRGTSLTIQCQVDSQVTMMFWYRQQPGQSLTLIATANQGSEATYESGFVIDKFPISRPNLTFSTLTVSNMSPEDSSIYLCSVEDVPGQQAFFGQGTRLTVV.

CDR3 residues: CSVAGGGANVLTF. CDR3 DNA: TGCAGCGTTGCGGGTGGAGGGGCCAACGTCCTGACTTTC. The genes are TRBV29-1 and TRBJ2-6, with no clear D. The V end lost 4 bases, the J end lost 4 bases, and 8 bases lay between the germline ends. The germline CDR1 and CDR2 sequences are SQVTM and ANQGSEA. The CDR3 is made up of 13 amino acids.

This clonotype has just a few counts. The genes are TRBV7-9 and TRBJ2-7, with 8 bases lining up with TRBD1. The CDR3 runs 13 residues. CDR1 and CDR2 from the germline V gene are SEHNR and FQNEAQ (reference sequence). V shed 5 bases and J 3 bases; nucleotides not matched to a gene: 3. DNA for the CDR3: TGTGCCAGCAGCCCGACAGGGGTCTACGAGCAGTACTTC. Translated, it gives CASSPTGVYEQYF.